These T cell receptor beta chains were read from a single sample in a study of early T cells in non-severe SARS-CoV-2 infection. MiXCR, applied by TCRdb to the 5' RACE reads, yields one record per CDR3 protein. The sample holds 100,000 to 120,000 distinct CDR3 sequences, 10% to 15% seen once. The input for sequencing was whole blood, taken at baseline. Receptor source: an adult who was a healthcare worker with PCR-confirmed SARS-CoV-2 infection or an uninfected control (not recorded which). Both conserved end residues are part of each CDR3. Fields, in order: D gene, clone size, V gene, J gene, CDR3 length, CDR3 protein, CDR3 DNA. The D gene is left open where the match is weak. Only part of the rows carry a size: once, few, many, or a class if the clone is expanded.

>-|-|TRBV4-1|TRBJ2-2|16
CASSQHGVGETGELFF
TGCGCCAGCAGCCAACACGGGGTAGGGGAGACCGGGGAGCTGTTTTTT
>TRBD1|few|TRBV7-6|TRBJ1-5|16
CASSFGQGMGNQPQHF
TGTGCCAGCAGCTTCGGACAGGGGATGGGCAATCAGCCCCAGCATTTT
>-|few|TRBV4-1|TRBJ1-5|15
CASSQADRLNQPQHF
TGCGCCAGCAGCCAAGCCGACAGGCTGAATCAGCCCCAGCATTTT
>-|many|TRBV14|TRBJ1-4|15
CASSTQGFPNEKLFF
TGTGCCAGCAGCACACAGGGATTTCCAAATGAAAAACTGTTTTTT
>TRBD1|-|TRBV25-1|TRBJ1-2|15
CASSAQTGGSYGYTF
TGTGCCAGCAGTGCCCAGACAGGGGGAAGCTATGGCTACACCTTC
>TRBD1|-|TRBV7-6|TRBJ2-7|14
CASTPGTGSYEQYF
TGTGCCAGCACGCCCGGGACAGGGTCCTACGAGCAGTACTTC
>TRBD1|many|TRBV2|TRBJ1-6|14
CASHPQGANSPLHF
TGTGCCAGCCACCCCCAGGGGGCTAATTCACCCCTCCACTTT
>-|few|TRBV4-2|TRBJ2-5|16
CASSQDQWDSLETQYF
TGTGCCAGCAGCCAAGATCAGTGGGATAGTCTAGAGACCCAGTACTTC
>TRBD1|-|TRBV24-1|TRBJ2-1|16
CATSAPGTGTYNEQFF
TGTGCCACCAGTGCCCCCGGGACAGGGACCTACAATGAGCAGTTCTTC
>-|few|TRBV9|TRBJ2-1|14
CASSRRGVQNEQFF
TGTGCCAGCAGCCGAAGGGGAGTACAGAATGAGCAGTTCTTC